This T cell receptor (beta chain) was captured by sequencing in a study of T cell responses to AZD1222 COVID-19 vaccine. The wider study: Researchers grouped second doses given at about 4 or about 12 weeks into one pool.

As to this clone: Its target is unknown.

The germline V gene encodes CDR1 SQVTM and CDR2 ANQGSEA. Trimming cost V 0 bases and J 3 bases, with 14 bases left between them. The CDR3 is 16 amino acids. Clones were sequenced by immunoSEQ multiplex PCR, and TCRdb holds only the in-frame ones, with some missing. The sample yields 180,000 or so clones, 90% to 95% seen once. Regarding the study as a whole: Compared with day 0, the breadth and depth of the Spike-specific TCR repertoire rose significantly after two doses of AZD1222.

The clonotype comes from an adult in good health. This specimen consisted of peripheral blood, obtained on day 0 of AZD1222 vaccination. This sequence joins TRBV29-1 and TRBJ2-2, with D maybe TRBD2 (5 bases). This chain's CDR3 is CSVEDPGKGYTGELFF. The CDR3 bases are TGCAGCGTTGAAGATCCGGGGAAGGGTTACACCGGGGAGCTGTTTTTT.